What follows are 21 T cell receptor beta chains derived from one specimen sequenced in a study of blood T cell repertoires in COVID-19. Sequencing used immunoSEQ multiplex PCR; TCRdb keeps in-frame clones, though not all of them. The sample has about 150,000 clones; 75% to 90% are singletons. The sequencing sample was made of peripheral blood. The source is a woman in her sixties or seventies with active COVID-19.

This sequence joins TRBV7-9 and TRBJ1-3, with TRBD1 as a possible D gene (5 bases). The CDR3 is 14 residues long. V was pared by 0 bases and J by 6 bases, with 9 bases between. The germline V gene has CDR1 SEHNR and CDR2 FQNEAQ (reference sequence). CDR3 loop: CASSLAAGINTIYF. DNA for the CDR3: TGTGCCAGCAGCTTAGCGGCAGGGATAAACACCATATATTTT.

This clone was seen only once. The J gene is TRBJ2-2, the V gene TRBV4-1; TRBD2 is a possible D gene (7 bases). Germline loops: CDR1 MGHRA, CDR2 YSYEKL. The V end was cut by 0 bases, the J end by 6 bases, with 14 bases between. The CDR3 is 16 residues long. CDR3 loop: CASSQEGTNRAGELFF. The DNA for the CDR3 is TGCGCCAGCAGCCAAGAAGGGACTAACAGGGCCGGGGAGCTGTTTTTT.

This clone has only one observation. The J gene is TRBJ1-2, the V gene TRBV28; TRBD1 is a possible D gene (5 bases). CDR1 is MDHEN and CDR2 is SYDVKM in the germline V gene. The V and J ends lost 2 bases and 4 bases respectively, with 17 bases between them. CDR3 length equals 16 residues. The CDR3 loop reads CASSLGGGGRFYGYTF. CDR3 DNA sequence: TGTGCCAGCAGTTTAGGCGGCGGGGGACGGTTCTATGGCTACACCTTC.

This chain joins TRBV25-1 and TRBJ1-1, with 8 bases that match TRBD1. Germline V gene lookup returns CDR1 MGHDK and CDR2 SYGVNS. V shed 1 base, J shed 6 bases, and the junction held 4 bases outside the gene matches. This CDR3 is built from 14 residues. CDR3 residues: CASSELGQGSEAFF. CDR3 sequence (DNA): TGTGCCAGCAGTGAATTAGGACAGGGATCTGAAGCTTTCTTT.

This sequence joins TRBV7-2 and TRBJ2-5; the D is unclear. CDR1 and CDR2 (germline): SGHTA, FQGNSA. The CDR3 is 15 amino acids. V lost 1 base and J 1 base, leaving 10 bases between the germline ends. This CDR3 reads CASSLVTGPQETQYF. The CDR3 DNA follows: TGTGCCAGCAGCTTAGTAACGGGTCCCCAAGAGACCCAGTACTTC. The full variable domain, with the rest looked up from reference TRBV7-2 and TRBJ2-5, is GAGVSQSPSNKVTEKGKDVELRCDPISGHTALYWYRQSLGQGLEFLIYFQGNSAPDKSGLPSDRFSAERTGGSVSTLTIQRTQQEDSAVYLCASSLVTGPQETQYFGPGTRLLVL.

This rearrangement joins TRBV7-9 to TRBJ1-6, with TRBD1 matching over 7 bases. With V trimmed by 4 bases and J by 7 bases, 4 bases remained unmatched. CDR3 length: 14 residues. The germline V gene has CDR1 SEHNR and CDR2 FQNEAQ (reference sequence). CDR3 amino acids: CASSSGTVNSPLHF. CDR3 coding DNA: TGTGCCAGCAGCTCCGGGACAGTAAATTCACCCCTCCACTTT.

The V and J genes are TRBV9 and TRBJ2-3; weak D call: TRBD1 (5 bases). Trimming stripped 2 bases from V and 2 bases from J, with 21 bases between. The CDR3 consists of 18 residues. In germline, CDR1 is SGDLS, CDR2 YYNGEE. The CDR3 nucleotides read TGTGCCAGCAGCGTTACCCCAAGCGTGGGGCGACTCACAGATACGCAGTATTTT. Residues: CASSVTPSVGRLTDTQYF. Supplemented by reference TRBV9 and TRBJ2-3, the full variable domain reads DSGVTQTPKHLITATGQRVTLRCSPRSGDLSVYWYQQSLDQGLQFLIQYYNGEERAKGNILERFSAQQFPDLHSELNLSSLELGDSALYFCASSVTPSVGRLTDTQYFGPGTRLTVL.

The V call is TRBV10-2, the J call TRBJ1-2; no firm D call. Trimming cost V 3 bases and J 0 bases, with 8 bases left between them. CDR3 length: 14 residues. CDR1 WSHSY and CDR2 SAAADI come from the germline V gene. CDR3 amino acids: CASSDFTANYGYTF. The CDR3 DNA follows: TGCGCCAGCAGTGACTTTACTGCTAACTATGGCTACACCTTC.

The chain joins TRBV2 to TRBJ2-5; 9 bases fit TRBD1. CDR1 is SNHLY, CDR2 FYNNEI, per germline. The V segment lost 2 bases and the J segment 4 bases; nucleotides outside the gene matches: 8. This CDR3 has 16 amino acids. The CDR3 loop reads CASSESTGGVLETQYF. The CDR3, as DNA: TGTGCCAGCAGTGAATCAACAGGGGGCGTTTTAGAGACCCAGTACTTC.

The chain is built from TRBV27 and TRBJ1-4; 8 bases are a match to TRBD1. Trimming took 7 bases from V and 8 from J; bases not matched to a gene: 3. The germline gives CDR1 MNHEY, CDR2 SMNVEV (reference sequence). This CDR3 is built from 12 residues. CDR3 nucleotides: TGTGCCAGCATGAACAGGGGGGAAAAACTGTTTTTT. This codes for CASMNRGEKLFF.

This CDR3 is CASSATANTEAFF. The CDR3 DNA sequence: TGTGCCAGCAGCGCGACAGCAAACACTGAAGCTTTCTTT. The gene calls are TRBV9 and TRBJ1-1; D might be TRBD1 (5 bases). Germline CDR1 and CDR2: SGDLS and YYNGEE. The CDR3 contains 13 residues. V shed 3 bases and J shed 2 bases, with 8 bases lying between them. Full variable domain (remainder filled in from reference TRBV9 and TRBJ1-1): DSGVTQTPKHLITATGQRVTLRCSPRSGDLSVYWYQQSLDQGLQFLIQYYNGEERAKGNILERFSAQQFPDLHSELNLSSLELGDSALYFCASSATANTEAFFGQGTRLTVV.

J is TRBJ1-1 and V is TRBV6-5; the D gene is possibly TRBD1 (6 bases). Between the trimmed V and J ends, which lost 5 bases and 6 bases, there was a span of 16 bases. The germline V gene encodes CDR1 MNHEY and CDR2 SVGAGI. This CDR3 region has 14 residues. CDR3 nucleotides: TGTGCCAGCAGTAGTCCCAGGGGTTTGGCTGAAGCTTTCTTT. Translation: CASSSPRGLAEAFF.

The chain has TRBV4-3 and TRBJ2-4; possibly TRBD1 for D (5 bases). CDR3 length: 15 amino acids. V was pared by 3 bases and J by 6 bases, with 15 bases between. CDR1 is LGHNA and CDR2 is YSLEER in the germline V gene. CDR3 residues: CASSHKTGAGNIQYF. The CDR3 coding sequence is TGCGCCAGCAGCCATAAGACTGGGGCCGGAAACATTCAGTACTTC.

This chain joins TRBV27 and TRBJ1-1, with no clear D. The CDR3 consists of 15 residues. In germline, CDR1 is MNHEY, CDR2 SMNVEV (reference sequence). The V end lost 2 bases, the J end lost 3 bases, and 13 bases lay between the germline ends. CDR3 sequence (DNA): TGTGCCAGCAGTTTACACGCGGGAGGGCACACTGAAGCTTTCTTT. Translation gives CASSLHAGGHTEAFF.

The chain links TRBV6-4 to TRBJ2-3; D might be TRBD1 (5 bases). The germline gives CDR1 MRHNA, CDR2 SNTAGT. This CDR3 is 13 amino acids long. The V end was cut by 3 bases, the J end by 1 base, with 5 bases between. The CDR3 region has the DNA TGTGCCAGCAGTGAAGGGGGCACAGATACGCAGTATTTT. This translates into CASSEGGTDTQYF.

This chain connects TRBV24-1 to TRBJ2-1; no clear D. In germline, CDR1 is KGHDR, CDR2 SFDVKD. Deletions cut 5 bases from V and 4 bases from J, with 8 bases between. The length of the CDR3 is 13 residues. The CDR3: CATSAPGYNEQFF. The CDR3 bases are TGTGCCACCAGTGCTCCAGGATACAATGAGCAGTTCTTC.

The chain is built from TRBV7-2 and TRBJ1-2; D not resolved. Germline V gene sequence: CDR1 SGHTA, CDR2 FQGNSA. Trimming took 5 bases from V and 8 from J, leaving 15 bases between them. CDR3 length: 13 residues. CDR3: CASSPPELRGYTF. For the CDR3, the DNA is TGTGCCAGCAGCCCCCCCGAGTTACGCGGCTACACCTTC.

This sequence joins TRBV28 and TRBJ1-6; D is unclear. Trimming shortened V by 2 bases and J by 10 bases, and 6 bases separated the two germline ends. The CDR3 contains 12 residues. Germline CDR1 MDHEN, CDR2 SYDVKM. The CDR3 loop reads CASSLISSPLHF. The CDR3 coding sequence is TGTGCCAGCAGTTTAATATCCTCACCCCTCCACTTT. Drawing the rest from reference TRBV28 and TRBJ1-6, the complete variable domain is DVKVTQSSRYLVKRTGEKVFLECVQDMDHENMFWYRQDPGLGLRLIYFSYDVKMKEKGDIPEGYSVSREKKERFSLILESASTNQTSMYLCASSLISSPLHFGNGTRLTVT.

The chain is built from TRBV3-1 (or the pseudogene TRBV3-2) and TRBJ1-5, with 8 bases that match TRBD1. The CDR3 length is 15 residues. CDR1 is LGHDT and CDR2 is YNNKEL in the germline V gene (reference sequence). Trimming removed 4 bases from V and 5 bases from J; junction bases left unmatched: 7. Here the CDR3 DNA reads TGTGCCAGCAGCCGGGGACAGGAGTATTATCAGCCCCAGCATTTT. Its protein product is CASSRGQEYYQPQHF.

As to this clone: This same CDR3 is encoded by further DNA sequences in the sample. This chain uses TRBV5-1 with TRBJ2-1; D not certain. Germline V lookup: CDR1 SGHRS, CDR2 YFSETQ. This CDR3 contains 12 residues. Trimming removed 0 bases from V and 6 bases from J, with 4 bases in between. The CDR3 sequence is CASSLAGNEQFF. The CDR3 DNA reads as TGCGCCAGCAGCTTGGCAGGCAATGAGCAGTTCTTC.

The chain has TRBV7-2 and TRBJ1-5, with 9 nucleotides matching TRBD1. This CDR3 is 17 amino acids long. V lost 4 bases, J lost 9 bases, and 16 bases stayed unmatched. Germline assignment: CDR1 SGHTA and CDR2 FQGNSA. The CDR3, as DNA: TGTGCCAGCAGCTCCAGACCGGGACAGGGAGAGGATGGGCCCCAGCATTTT. Amino acid sequence: CASSSRPGQGEDGPQHF. Supplemented by reference TRBV7-2 and TRBJ1-5, the full variable domain reads GAGVSQSPSNKVTEKGKDVELRCDPISGHTALYWYRQSLGQGLEFLIYFQGNSAPDKSGLPSDRFSAERTGGSVSTLTIQRTQQEDSAVYLCASSSRPGQGEDGPQHFGDGTRLSIL.